A single T cell receptor beta chain is shown here with its context. The antigen is not known. The source of the sample is a study of blood T cells in healthy people across ages. The overall study: Template switching caught about one barcoded beta molecule for each two T cells. General study findings and limits: The recorded TCR beta diversity per million T cells decreased in a roughly linear manner with age.

The authors ran a second PCR of 7 to 11 cycles using a sample-barcoded 5' primer and a J-beta primer mix. TCRdb reprocessed the 5' RACE reads via MiXCR and lists one record per CDR3 protein. This sample yields 800,000 to 950,000 distinct CDR3 sequences, of which roughly 28% are seen a single time; about 9.4% belongs to the top ten. Germline CDR1 reads SGHTA; CDR2 reads FQGNSA. The length of the CDR3 is 17 residues. V was clipped by 5 bases and J by 9 bases; unmatched bases: 18. Extraction yielded at least 6 micrograms of total RNA per sample. These data also featured in a second study, about T cells of mothers and their children.

This sequence joins TRBV7-2 and TRBJ2-3; 9 bases fit TRBD2. The source of this sequence is a woman aged 40 to 55 in good health. What was sequenced was blood. The CDR3 DNA follows: TGTGCCAGCAGCCTACAAACCGGGACTAGCCTATCGGGGACGCAGTATTTT. It is translated as CASSLQTGTSLSGTQYF.